The rows below give T cell receptor beta chains drawn from one sample of a study of radiation and T cells in renal cell carcinoma. Profiling relied on immunoSEQ multiplex PCR, and the TCRdb table lists in-frame clones only, not all of them. The sample consists of around 99,000 clones, 84% of them appearing once. The sample in question was blood, obtained from a patient whose treatment included radiotherapy and nephrectomy. The receptors were sampled from a man between 60 and 75 years old with renal cell carcinoma. The CDR3 runs from the conserved cysteine through the conserved F or W. Fields, in order: V gene, J gene, clone size, D gene, CDR3 protein, CDR3 DNA. The D gene is left open where the match is weak. For some rows the clone size is stated as once, few or many, or as a class when expanded; others skip it.

TRBV10-3	TRBJ2-7	NA	TRBD2	CAISESGGTAQYF	TGTGCCATCAGTGAGTCGGGAGGGACGGCTCAGTACTTC
TRBV2	TRBJ2-1	NA	TRBD2	CASSIAGDFNEQFF	TGTGCCAGCAGCATAGCGGGAGATTTCAATGAGCAGTTCTTC
TRBV6-5	TRBJ2-7	NA	NA	CASSRSPLGEQYF	TGTGCCAGCAGCCGCAGTCCGTTAGGGGAGCAGTACTTC
TRBV20-1	TRBJ2-1	NA	NA	CSAEDRNEQFF	TGCAGTGCTGAGGACCGCAATGAGCAGTTCTTC
TRBV4-1	TRBJ2-7	NA	NA	CASSQEPYSYEQYF	TGCGCCAGCAGCCAAGAACCGTACTCCTACGAGCAGTACTTC
TRBV19	TRBJ1-1	NA	NA	CASSKQNTEAFF	TGTGCCAGTAGTAAACAGAACACTGAAGCTTTCTTT
TRBV11-3	TRBJ2-7	NA	TRBD2	CASSSTSTSGADQQYF	TGTGCCAGCAGCTCCACCTCTACTAGCGGGGCAGATCAGCAGTACTTC
TRBV6-1	TRBJ2-1	NA	TRBD1	CASRAGTGGFNEQFF	TGTGCCAGCAGGGCCGGGACAGGGGGTTTTAATGAGCAGTTCTTC
TRBV5-8	TRBJ2-2	once	NA	CASSLGTDTNTGELFF	TGTGCCAGCAGTCTTGGGACGGATACGAACACCGGGGAGCTGTTTTTT
TRBV15	TRBJ2-7	NA	NA	CATSRDPGYEQYF	TGTGCCACCAGCAGAGATCCCGGCTACGAGCAGTACTTC
TRBV28	TRBJ1-4	once	TRBD1	CASWGQVNEKLFF	TGTGCCAGCTGGGGACAGGTCAATGAAAAACTGTTTTTT
TRBV15	TRBJ1-4	NA	NA	CATSAHGGEKLFF	TGTGCCACCTCGGCCCATGGGGGTGAAAAACTGTTTTTT
TRBV9	TRBJ2-5	NA	NA	CASSVAPEVETQYF	TGTGCCAGCAGCGTAGCGCCTGAGGTGGAGACCCAGTACTTC
TRBV5-5	TRBJ1-1	NA	NA	CASSLLNTEAFF	TGTGCCAGCTCTCTACTGAACACTGAAGCTTTCTTT
TRBV7-9	TRBJ2-7	NA	TRBD1	CASSPSGDRGVEYF	TGTGCCAGCAGCCCATCCGGGGACAGGGGTGTGGAGTACTTC
TRBV28	TRBJ1-1	NA	NA	CASSPRRAFEAFF	TGTGCCAGCAGTCCCCGTCGGGCCTTTGAAGCTTTCTTT
TRBV7-2	TRBJ1-5	few	TRBD1	CASSSQTGGEDQPQHF	TGTGCCAGCAGCTCCCAGACAGGGGGCGAGGATCAGCCCCAGCATTTT
TRBV7-8	TRBJ2-1	NA	TRBD2	CASSLVRSTIGRHEQFF	TGTGCCAGCTCCCTGGTCCGCTCTACTATCGGGAGGCATGAGCAGTTCTTC
TRBV14	TRBJ2-7	NA	NA	CASSLTSQPSYEQYF	TGTGCCAGCAGCCTTACTAGCCAACCTTCCTACGAGCAGTACTTC
TRBV18	TRBJ1-5	few	TRBD1	CASSPTGVTSNQPQHF	TGTGCCAGCTCACCGACAGGGGTGACGAGCAATCAGCCCCAGCATTTT
TRBV19	TRBJ2-5	NA	TRBD2	CASGPASGSETQYF	TGTGCCAGTGGGCCGGCGAGCGGGAGTGAGACCCAGTACTTC
TRBV7-2	TRBJ1-3	NA	NA	CASSLLGNTIYF	TGTGCCAGCAGCTTACTGGGAAACACCATATATTTT
TRBV28	TRBJ2-7	NA	NA	CASSGSKAYEQYF	TGTGCCAGCAGTGGGTCCAAGGCCTACGAGCAGTACTTC
TRBV14	TRBJ2-4	NA	NA	CASSQVRLHGDIQYF	TGTGCCAGCAGCCAAGTGAGACTACACGGGGACATTCAGTACTTC
TRBV28	TRBJ1-1	once	NA	CASRPGRGDRSFF	TGTGCCAGCAGGCCGGGACGAGGGGACCGGTCTTTCTTT
TRBV4-1	TRBJ2-7	NA	TRBD1	CASSQDPPVQGVSREQYF	TGCGCCAGCAGCCAAGATCCGCCGGTACAGGGGGTCTCACGTGAGCAGTACTTC
TRBV5-4	TRBJ2-2	once	TRBD2	CASSLGGRAPPGELFF	TGTGCCAGCAGCTTGGGAGGGAGGGCCCCACCCGGGGAGCTGTTTTTT
TRBV5-6	TRBJ2-7	few	NA	CASSRRLSLSYEQYF	TGTGCCAGCAGCCGCCGTCTATCCCTATCCTACGAGCAGTACTTC